Listed below are T cell receptor beta chains from one sample, sequenced in a study of T cell responses to AZD1222 COVID-19 vaccine. Produced via immunoSEQ multiplex PCR; TCRdb's table is partial and in-frame only. The sample consists of some 78,000 clones, under 90% of them appearing once. Sample: peripheral blood, taken 28 days after the second AZD1222 dose. Receptors were obtained from an adult who received the AZD1222 COVID-19 vaccine. The CDR3 runs from the conserved cysteine through the conserved F or W. A row's size may be missing; if present it is once, few, many or a size class.

clone_size: NA; v_call: TRBV6-5; j_call: TRBJ1-2; cdr3_aa: CASSYIQGTTNYGYTF
clone_size: NA; v_call: TRBV30; j_call: TRBJ1-5; cdr3_aa: CAWDRGQSNQPQHF
clone_size: NA; v_call: TRBV2; j_call: TRBJ2-1; cdr3_aa: CASNPGLPGYEQFF
clone_size: NA; v_call: TRBV28; j_call: TRBJ1-6; cdr3_aa: CASSLGQGGVGYNSPLHF
clone_size: NA; v_call: TRBV18; j_call: TRBJ2-2; cdr3_aa: CASSPPNGNTGELFF
clone_size: few; v_call: TRBV7-3; j_call: TRBJ2-5; cdr3_aa: CASSLNGRGKETQYF
clone_size: NA; v_call: TRBV7-2; j_call: TRBJ2-7; cdr3_aa: CASSLGQGRGEQYF
clone_size: NA; v_call: TRBV7-9; j_call: TRBJ2-3; cdr3_aa: CASSFDRASTDTQYF
clone_size: NA; v_call: TRBV7-3; j_call: TRBJ2-1; cdr3_aa: CASSLQGQAREQFF
clone_size: NA; v_call: TRBV10-2; j_call: TRBJ1-1; cdr3_aa: CASSLQGATEAFF
clone_size: NA; v_call: TRBV5-5; j_call: TRBJ2-1; cdr3_aa: CASSHSSASYNEQFF
clone_size: NA; v_call: TRBV9; j_call: TRBJ1-2; cdr3_aa: CASSVGMGGATYGYTF
clone_size: NA; v_call: TRBV10-3; j_call: TRBJ2-5; cdr3_aa: CAISEGDGLETQYF
clone_size: NA; v_call: TRBV27; j_call: TRBJ2-7; cdr3_aa: CASSPGLGGFPYEQYF
clone_size: NA; v_call: TRBV11-2; j_call: TRBJ2-3; cdr3_aa: CASEGTSTDTQYF
clone_size: NA; v_call: TRBV19; j_call: TRBJ1-2; cdr3_aa: CASSPQTGIKGYTF
clone_size: NA; v_call: TRBV7-2; j_call: TRBJ1-1; cdr3_aa: CASSLSGSGGTEAFF
clone_size: NA; v_call: TRBV28; j_call: TRBJ1-5; cdr3_aa: CASLGTGGPPRGNQPQHF
clone_size: NA; v_call: TRBV7-2; j_call: TRBJ1-5; cdr3_aa: CASSSTGGAQPQHF
clone_size: NA; v_call: TRBV27; j_call: TRBJ2-2; cdr3_aa: CASSLILAGTRGGTGELFF
clone_size: once; v_call: TRBV28; j_call: TRBJ2-7; cdr3_aa: CASSLGGRGTYEQYF
clone_size: NA; v_call: TRBV15; j_call: TRBJ2-7; cdr3_aa: CATSREPFDGYEQYF
clone_size: few; v_call: TRBV11-2; j_call: TRBJ1-4; cdr3_aa: CASSLDGTGGEKLFF
clone_size: NA; v_call: TRBV5-1; j_call: TRBJ2-1; cdr3_aa: CASSLSRLEQFF
clone_size: NA; v_call: TRBV4-3; j_call: TRBJ1-2; cdr3_aa: CASSQEPRTHYGYTF
clone_size: NA; v_call: TRBV28; j_call: TRBJ2-7; cdr3_aa: CASNPPGAYEQYF
clone_size: once; v_call: TRBV18; j_call: TRBJ2-1; cdr3_aa: CASSSRAAYNEQFF
clone_size: once; v_call: TRBV5-1; j_call: TRBJ2-7; cdr3_aa: CASSFGQGTAYEQYF
clone_size: NA; v_call: TRBV20-1; j_call: TRBJ1-2; cdr3_aa: CSAPSYGYTF
clone_size: NA; v_call: TRBV28; j_call: TRBJ2-7; cdr3_aa: CASSLPGIGYEQYF
clone_size: few; v_call: TRBV6-5; j_call: TRBJ1-5; cdr3_aa: CASSYSSNQPQHF
clone_size: NA; v_call: TRBV27; j_call: TRBJ1-5; cdr3_aa: CASSLSRGNQPQHF
clone_size: NA; v_call: TRBV6-5; j_call: TRBJ2-1; cdr3_aa: CASLLPGQGNNEQFF
clone_size: few; v_call: TRBV27; j_call: TRBJ2-7; cdr3_aa: CASSLLPSGTSVAYEQYF
clone_size: NA; v_call: TRBV5-1; j_call: TRBJ1-2; cdr3_aa: CASSEQAQDYGYTF
clone_size: once; v_call: TRBV7-2; j_call: TRBJ2-1; cdr3_aa: CASNLQRGAYNEQFF
clone_size: NA; v_call: TRBV5-4; j_call: TRBJ2-2; cdr3_aa: CASSLLAATNTGELFF
clone_size: NA; v_call: TRBV12-3/TRBV12-4; j_call: TRBJ1-2; cdr3_aa: CASSQTRDGYTF
clone_size: once; v_call: TRBV15; j_call: TRBJ1-2; cdr3_aa: CATRANYGYTF
clone_size: NA; v_call: TRBV7-8; j_call: TRBJ1-6; cdr3_aa: CASSLAGGSNSPLHF
clone_size: once; v_call: TRBV10-3; j_call: TRBJ1-5; cdr3_aa: CAISERVEGNQPQHF
clone_size: NA; v_call: TRBV4-1; j_call: TRBJ2-1; cdr3_aa: CASSQSGGVVGYNEQFF
clone_size: NA; v_call: TRBV6-5; j_call: TRBJ2-7; cdr3_aa: CASSYSETAVSEQYF
clone_size: few; v_call: TRBV18; j_call: TRBJ2-2; cdr3_aa: CASSRQALGNTGELFF
clone_size: NA; v_call: TRBV6-8; j_call: TRBJ1-1; cdr3_aa: CASSYLTGGALNTEAFF